Below, 25 T cell receptor beta chains from the same sample are listed, as sequenced in a study of human T cells and chemical hapten exposure. TCRdb called the RACE reads again in MiXCR, with one record for every CDR3 protein. Of about 79,000 distinct CDR3 sequences in the sample, over 8.5% were seen once. Time point indicated: healthy volunteer bleed at 6 weeks. The authors extracted total RNA from unfractionated whole blood. The sample taken for sequencing was whole blood. These receptors all come from a male donor in good health. Some clones in this sample may be carry-over from other donors' samples.

The chain combines TRBV5-1 with TRBJ2-3, with D possibly TRBD1 on 5 matching bases. CDR3 length equals 16 residues. Trimming cost V 4 bases and J 2 bases, with 17 bases left between them. CDR1 and CDR2 from the germline V gene are SGHRS and YFSETQ. CDR3 nucleotide sequence: TGCGCCAGCAGCCGACAGAGTAGCAGCCCCACAGATACGCAGTATTTT. Protein: CASSRQSSSPTDTQYF.

CDR3 bases: TGTGCCAGCAGTGAATCGGGGGGACTAGAGCAGTTCTTC. Protein product: CASSESGGLEQFF. This chain joins TRBV25-1 and TRBJ2-1, with 7 bases matching TRBD2. The CDR3 loop spans 13 amino acids. With V trimmed by 1 base and J by 10 bases, 4 bases remained unmatched. Germline loops: CDR1 MGHDK, CDR2 SYGVNS.

V is TRBV25-1 and J is TRBJ2-7; the D is unclear. CDR1 MGHDK and CDR2 SYGVNS come from the germline V gene. The ends were cut back, 3 bases at V and 4 bases at J, with 13 bases in the middle. The CDR3 contains 14 residues. CDR3 nucleotide sequence: TGTGCCAGCAGTGATTGGGGAAAATGGTACGAGCAGTACTTC. This sequence encodes CASSDWGKWYEQYF.

The table lists this clonotype with a few counts. The chain links TRBV11-2 to TRBJ2-3; 8 nucleotides match TRBD2. Germline CDR1 is SGHAT and CDR2 is FQNNGV. J gave up 0 bases and V 2 bases, and 4 bases lay outside the gene matches. This CDR3 is 16 amino acids long. CDR3 amino acids: CASSLSGTRSTDTQYF. In DNA form, the CDR3 reads TGTGCCAGCAGCTTATCAGGGACTAGGAGCACAGATACGCAGTATTTT.

This clonotype turned up a few times. The V call is TRBV5-1, the J call TRBJ2-7, with TRBD2 as a possible D gene (5 bases). The germline gives CDR1 SGHRS, CDR2 YFSETQ. Trimming took 3 bases from V and 0 from J, leaving 7 bases between them. This CDR3 contains 13 residues. The CDR3 sequence is CASSSDFSYEQYF. Here the CDR3 DNA reads TGCGCCAGCAGCTCGGACTTCTCCTACGAGCAGTACTTC.

The gene calls are TRBV7-9 and TRBJ2-7; possible D gene TRBD2, 6 bases. Trimming left V 5 bases short and J 5 bases short, with 22 bases between. This CDR3 is 16 amino acids long. Germline values: CDR1 SEHNR, CDR2 FQNEAQ (reference sequence). Written as DNA, the CDR3 is TGTGCCAGCAGCAAAGCCCGGGAGCCGGGGGAAGACGAGCAGTACTTC. Translating gives CASSKAREPGEDEQYF.

The genes are TRBV4-1 and TRBJ2-3; no firm D call. The V gene lost 0 bases and the J gene lost 5 bases, with 3 bases spanning the gap. The CDR3 has 12 amino acids. From germline, CDR1 is MGHRA and CDR2 YSYEKL. The CDR3 loop is CASSQERDTQYF. As DNA, the CDR3 is TGCGCCAGCAGCCAAGAACGAGATACGCAGTATTTT.

In its sample, this clonotype was seen a few times. The genes are TRBV9 and TRBJ2-7, with 7 bases that match TRBD1. Germline CDR1 reads SGDLS; CDR2 reads YYNGEE. Trimming removed 3 bases from V and 3 bases from J; junction bases left unmatched: 9. The CDR3 is 15 residues long. DNA for the CDR3: TGTGCCAGCAGCGCCCCGGACAGGCCCGACTACGAGCAGTACTTC. Its protein is CASSAPDRPDYEQYF.

This clonotype has only a few counts. This chain links TRBV20-1 with TRBJ2-7; the match to TRBD1 covers 8 bases. Germline loops: CDR1 DFQATT, CDR2 SNEGSKA (reference sequence). The V segment lost 6 bases and the J segment 1 base; nucleotides outside the gene matches: 5. The CDR3 has 13 amino acids. Here the CDR3 DNA reads TGCAGTGCCTCCAGGGGGCGATCCTACGAGCAGTACTTC. Its protein is CSASRGRSYEQYF.

The rearrangement joins TRBV20-1 to TRBJ2-1; no firm D call. Germline V CDR1 and CDR2: DFQATT, SNEGSKA (reference sequence). V was pared by 2 bases and J by 0 bases, with 5 bases between. The CDR3 sequence is 13 residues long. The CDR3 nucleotides are TGCAGTGCTAGATTCAGCTCCTACAATGAGCAGTTCTTC. Protein product: CSARFSSYNEQFF.

This clonotype has more than one count but fewer than ten. The gene calls are TRBV5-1 and TRBJ2-5, with TRBD1 matching 10 bases. The CDR3 sequence is 18 residues long. Trimming took 1 base from V and 5 from J; bases not matched to a gene: 14. The germline CDR1 and CDR2 sequences are SGHRS and YFSETQ. This CDR3 reads CASSLLPDRGTVTETQYF. CDR3 coding DNA: TGCGCCAGCAGCTTGCTCCCGGACAGGGGGACAGTCACTGAGACCCAGTACTTC.

In its sample, this clonotype was seen many times. The chain is built from TRBV20-1 and TRBJ2-7, with D possibly being TRBD2 (6 bases). V was pared by 1 base and J by 2 bases, with 12 bases between. Germline loops: CDR1 DFQATT, CDR2 SNEGSKA (reference sequence). This CDR3 contains 14 residues. The CDR3 spells CSARVPGLPYEQYF. The DNA of the CDR3 is TGCAGTGCTAGAGTCCCCGGACTACCCTACGAGCAGTACTTC.

This chain links TRBV5-1 with TRBJ1-1; D unclear. Germline assignment: CDR1 SGHRS and CDR2 YFSETQ. This CDR3 contains 16 residues. Trimming took 0 bases from V and 0 from J, leaving 12 bases between them. The DNA for the CDR3 is TGCGCCAGCAGCTTGGCCGTCCAGAGCATGAACACTGAAGCTTTCTTT. Translating it yields CASSLAVQSMNTEAFF.

The rearrangement joins TRBV6-5 to TRBJ2-3; D call uncertain. Trimming shortened V by 2 bases and J by 1 base, and 16 bases separated the two germline ends. Germline V lookup: CDR1 MNHEY, CDR2 SVGAGI. The CDR3 runs 17 residues. Written as DNA, the CDR3 is TGTGCCAGCAGTTACCCCGTGTTGGATAGGCGCACAGATACGCAGTATTTT. Its protein is CASSYPVLDRRTDTQYF.

This clonotype was seen a few times. The CDR3 coding sequence is TGTGCCAGCTCATCCCACCACAGGAGCAATCAGCCCCAGCATTTT. Protein sequence: CASSSHHRSNQPQHF. The genes are TRBV18 and TRBJ1-5, with D tentatively TRBD1 (5 bases). The CDR3 runs to 15 residues. Between the trimmed V and J ends, which lost 5 bases and 1 base, there was a span of 12 bases. Germline V gene lookup returns CDR1 KGHSH and CDR2 LQKENI.

This clonotype was detected only a few times. The chain couples TRBV11-2 to TRBJ2-6; D is uncertain. The V gene's germline CDR1 is SGHAT and CDR2 FQNNGV. Trimming left V 4 bases short and J 0 bases short, with 10 bases between. The length of the CDR3 is 16 residues. In DNA, the CDR3 is TGTGCCAGCAGCTCGTTCGGTGCCTCTGGGGCCAACGTCCTGACTTTC. Amino acid sequence: CASSSFGASGANVLTF.

CDR3 in amino acids: CASRRTETPQETQYF. As DNA, the CDR3 is TGCGCCAGCCGAAGGACAGAGACACCCCAAGAGACCCAGTACTTC. V and J are TRBV5-1 and TRBJ2-5, with D maybe TRBD1 (6 bases). CDR1 and CDR2 from the germline V gene are SGHRS and YFSETQ. V was cut by 7 bases and J by 1 base, with 17 bases left in between. The CDR3 loop spans 15 amino acids.

The chain has TRBV7-2 and TRBJ1-1; D is unresolved. The V gene lost 3 bases and the J gene lost 5 bases, with 7 bases spanning the gap. The germline gives CDR1 SGHTA, CDR2 FQGNSA. The CDR3 is made up of 12 amino acids. Here the CDR3 reads CASSFATTEAFF. CDR3 nucleotide sequence: TGTGCCAGCAGCTTCGCTACTACTGAAGCTTTCTTT. The full variable domain, rest sourced from reference TRBV7-2 and TRBJ1-1, is GAGVSQSPSNKVTEKGKDVELRCDPISGHTALYWYRQSLGQGLEFLIYFQGNSAPDKSGLPSDRFSAERTGGSVSTLTIQRTQQEDSAVYLCASSFATTEAFFGQGTRLTVV.

This clonotype appeared a few times. V and J are TRBV6-6 and TRBJ2-3; D might be TRBD2 (7 bases). The V and J ends lost 2 bases and 0 bases respectively, with 18 bases between them. The germline V gene has CDR1 MNHNY and CDR2 SVGAGI (reference sequence). This CDR3 spans 18 amino acids. CDR3 sequence: CASSYGSSGGGSTDTQYF. For the CDR3, the DNA is TGTGCCAGCAGTTACGGGTCTAGCGGAGGGGGTAGCACAGATACGCAGTATTTT.

Written as DNA, the CDR3 is TGTGCCAGCAGTTTCGGGGACAGGGCCTACAATGAGCAGTTCTTC. This codes for CASSFGDRAYNEQFF. This chain uses TRBV28 with TRBJ2-1, with TRBD1 matching over 9 bases. CDR1 and CDR2 from the germline V gene are MDHEN and SYDVKM. V shed 3 bases and J 2 bases; nucleotides not matched to a gene: 2. There are 15 residues in the CDR3.

This chain joins TRBV5-1 and TRBJ2-3; D may be TRBD1 (5 bases). Germline V gene sequence: CDR1 SGHRS, CDR2 YFSETQ. Trimming cost V 4 bases and J 3 bases, with 12 bases left between them. CDR3 length: 14 amino acids. The CDR3 region is CASSLETETDTQYF. The CDR3 DNA sequence: TGCGCCAGCAGCCTCGAGACAGAGACAGATACGCAGTATTTT.

At least ten counts were recorded for this clonotype. The chain carries TRBV2 and TRBJ1-5; TRBD1 agrees at 9 bases. Unmatched junction bases numbered 14, after V lost 5 bases and J lost 6 bases. This CDR3 is built from 17 residues. Germline V CDR1 and CDR2: SNHLY, FYNNEI. CDR3 residues: CASSSEPHRGRVQPQHF. CDR3 sequence (DNA): TGTGCCAGCAGTTCGGAGCCCCACAGGGGGCGGGTTCAGCCCCAGCATTTT.

This clonotype was picked up many times. The chain couples TRBV20-1 to TRBJ2-7; D is unclear. The CDR3 runs to 14 residues. The germline V and J ends were trimmed by 6 bases and 0 bases, with 15 bases remaining between them. CDR1 and CDR2 (germline): DFQATT, SNEGSKA (reference sequence). CDR3 nucleotides: TGCAGTGCCCTTACTACTTCTCGCTCCTACGAGCAGTACTTC. It codes for CSALTTSRSYEQYF.

The gene calls are TRBV7-6 and TRBJ2-1; D might be TRBD1 (5 bases). There are 15 residues in the CDR3. Trimming removed 3 bases from V and 4 bases from J, with 13 bases in between. The germline V gene encodes CDR1 SGHVS and CDR2 FNYEAQ. This CDR3 is CASSLDIQTYNEQFF. The CDR3 DNA reads as TGTGCCAGCAGCTTGGACATCCAAACATACAATGAGCAGTTCTTC.

In this sample, this clonotype turned up a few times. The chain is built from TRBV10-3 and TRBJ2-3, with 14 bases that match TRBD2. Germline CDR1 and CDR2: ENHRY and SYGVKD. V trimming: 4 bases; J trimming: 1 base; junction bases outside the gene matches: 1. There are 16 residues in the CDR3. Written as DNA, the CDR3 is TGTGCCATCAGTGCGGGACTAGCGGGGGGCACAGATACGCAGTATTTT. This sequence encodes CAISAGLAGGTDTQYF.